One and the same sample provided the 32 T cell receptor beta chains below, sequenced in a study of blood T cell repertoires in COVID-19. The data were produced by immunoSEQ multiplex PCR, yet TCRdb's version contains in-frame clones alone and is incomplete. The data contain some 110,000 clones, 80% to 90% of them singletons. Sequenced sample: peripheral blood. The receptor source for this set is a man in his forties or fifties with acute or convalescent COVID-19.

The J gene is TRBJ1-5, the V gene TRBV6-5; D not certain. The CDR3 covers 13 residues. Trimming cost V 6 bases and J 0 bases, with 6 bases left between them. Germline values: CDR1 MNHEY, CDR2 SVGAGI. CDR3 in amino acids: CASRRDSNQPQHF. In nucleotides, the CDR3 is TGTGCCAGCAGACGGGATAGCAATCAGCCCCAGCATTTT.

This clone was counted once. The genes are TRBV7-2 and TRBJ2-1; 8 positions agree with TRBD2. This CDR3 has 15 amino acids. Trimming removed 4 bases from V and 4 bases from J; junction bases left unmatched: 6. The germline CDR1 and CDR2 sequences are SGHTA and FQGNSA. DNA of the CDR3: TGTGCCAGCAGCTCCACTAGCGGAGTTTACAATGAGCAGTTCTTC. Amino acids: CASSSTSGVYNEQFF. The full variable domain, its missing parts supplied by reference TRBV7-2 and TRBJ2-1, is GAGVSQSPSNKVTEKGKDVELRCDPISGHTALYWYRQSLGQGLEFLIYFQGNSAPDKSGLPSDRFSAERTGGSVSTLTIQRTQQEDSAVYLCASSSTSGVYNEQFFGPGTRLTVL.

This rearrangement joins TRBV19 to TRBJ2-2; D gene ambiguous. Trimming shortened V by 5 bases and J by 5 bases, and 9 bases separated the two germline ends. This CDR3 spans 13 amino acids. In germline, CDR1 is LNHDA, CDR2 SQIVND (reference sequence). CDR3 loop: CASSRQVTGELFF. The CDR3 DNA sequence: TGTGCCAGTAGTCGTCAGGTGACCGGGGAGCTGTTTTTT.

The CDR3, as DNA: TGTGCCAGCAGCCATTGGGGTCGGGGGAACACCGGGGAGCTGTTTTTT. Its protein product is CASSHWGRGNTGELFF. This chain links TRBV3-1 (or the pseudogene TRBV3-2) with TRBJ2-2, with D possibly being TRBD2 (5 bases). Germline-derived CDR1 and CDR2 are LGHDT and YNNKEL (reference sequence). Deletions cut 3 bases from V and 1 base from J, with 12 bases between. The CDR3 is 16 amino acids.

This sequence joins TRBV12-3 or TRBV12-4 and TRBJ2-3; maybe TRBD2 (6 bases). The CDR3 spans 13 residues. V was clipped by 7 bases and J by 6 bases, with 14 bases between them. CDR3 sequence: CASNDGGGDTQYF. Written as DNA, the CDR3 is TGTGCCAGCAATGACGGTGGGGGGGATACGCAGTATTTT.

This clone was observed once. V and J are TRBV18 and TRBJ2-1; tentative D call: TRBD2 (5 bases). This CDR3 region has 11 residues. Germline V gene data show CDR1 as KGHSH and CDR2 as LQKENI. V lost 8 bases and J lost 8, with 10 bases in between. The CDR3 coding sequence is TGTGCCAGCCGACTAAGCGATGAGCAGTTCTTC. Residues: CASRLSDEQFF. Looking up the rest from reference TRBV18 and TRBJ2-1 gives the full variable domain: NAGVMQNPRHLVRRRGQEARLRCSPMKGHSHVYWYRQLPEEGLKFMVYLQKENIIDESGMPKERFSAEFPKEGPSILRIQQVVRGDSAAYFCASRLSDEQFFGPGTRLTVL.

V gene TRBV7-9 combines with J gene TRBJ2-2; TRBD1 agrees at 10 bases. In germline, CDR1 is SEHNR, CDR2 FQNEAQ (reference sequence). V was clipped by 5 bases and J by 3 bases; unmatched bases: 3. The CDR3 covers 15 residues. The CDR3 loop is CASSPGQGDTGELFF. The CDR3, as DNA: TGTGCCAGCAGCCCTGGACAGGGGGACACCGGGGAGCTGTTTTTT. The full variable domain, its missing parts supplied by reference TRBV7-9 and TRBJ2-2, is DTGVSQNPRHKITKRGQNVTFRCDPISEHNRLYWYRQTLGQGPEFLTYFQNEAQLEKSRLLSDRFSAERPKGSFSTLEIQRTEQGDSAMYLCASSPGQGDTGELFFGEGSRLTVL.

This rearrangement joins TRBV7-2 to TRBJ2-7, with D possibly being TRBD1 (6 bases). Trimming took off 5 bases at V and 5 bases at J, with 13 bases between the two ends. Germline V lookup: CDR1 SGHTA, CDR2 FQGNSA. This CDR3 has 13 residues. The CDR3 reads CASSNSHRDEQYF. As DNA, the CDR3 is TGTGCCAGCAGCAATAGTCACAGGGACGAGCAGTACTTC.

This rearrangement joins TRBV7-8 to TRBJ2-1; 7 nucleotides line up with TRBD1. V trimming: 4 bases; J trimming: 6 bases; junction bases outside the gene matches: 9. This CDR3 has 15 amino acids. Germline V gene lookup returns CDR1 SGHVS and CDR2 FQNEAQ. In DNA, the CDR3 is TGTGCCAGCAGCTCCCTCGAGGGGGCGCCCAATGAGCAGTTCTTC. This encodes CASSSLEGAPNEQFF.

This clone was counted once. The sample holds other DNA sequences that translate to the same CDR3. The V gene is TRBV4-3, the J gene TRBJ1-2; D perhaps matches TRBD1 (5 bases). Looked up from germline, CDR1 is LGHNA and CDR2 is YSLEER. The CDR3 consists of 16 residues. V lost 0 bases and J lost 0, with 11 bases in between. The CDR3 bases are TGCGCCAGCAGCCAAGATTGGCAGGGAACTAACTATGGCTACACCTTC. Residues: CASSQDWQGTNYGYTF.

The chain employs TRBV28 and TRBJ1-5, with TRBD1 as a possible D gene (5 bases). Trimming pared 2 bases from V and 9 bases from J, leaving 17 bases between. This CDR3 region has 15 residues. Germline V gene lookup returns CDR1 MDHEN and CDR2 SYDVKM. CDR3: CASSLGQGGTAPQHF. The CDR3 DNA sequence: TGTGCCAGCAGTTTAGGTCAGGGCGGTACCGCGCCCCAGCATTTT.

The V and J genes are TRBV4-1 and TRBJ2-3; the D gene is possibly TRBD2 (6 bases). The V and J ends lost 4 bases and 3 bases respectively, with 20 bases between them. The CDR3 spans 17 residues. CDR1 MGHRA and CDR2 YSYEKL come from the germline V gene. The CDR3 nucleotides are TGCGCCAGCAGCCGGATAGGTAGGTCCGGAGGGACAGATACGCAGTATTTT. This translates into CASSRIGRSGGTDTQYF.

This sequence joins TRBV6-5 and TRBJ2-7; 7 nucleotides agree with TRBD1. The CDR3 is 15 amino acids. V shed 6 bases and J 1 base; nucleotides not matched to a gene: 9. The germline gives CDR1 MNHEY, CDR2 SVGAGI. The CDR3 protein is CASRETGKGSYEQYF. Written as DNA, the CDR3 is TGTGCCAGCAGGGAGACAGGGAAAGGTTCCTACGAGCAGTACTTC.

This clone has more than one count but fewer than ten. Written as DNA, the CDR3 is TGTGCCAGCAGCTTGGGGGCAGGGCAGAGATCACCCCTCCACTTT. Protein sequence: CASSLGAGQRSPLHF. J is TRBJ1-6 and V is TRBV5-6; maybe TRBD1 (5 bases). The CDR3 covers 15 residues. Germline CDR1 and CDR2: SGHDT and YYEEEE. The V end lost 0 bases, the J end lost 10 bases, and 14 bases lay between the germline ends.

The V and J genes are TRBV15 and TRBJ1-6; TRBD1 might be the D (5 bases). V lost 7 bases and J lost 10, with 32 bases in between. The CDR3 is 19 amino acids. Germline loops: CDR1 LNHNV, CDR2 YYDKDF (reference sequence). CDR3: CATTKVGLILTEPGSPLHF. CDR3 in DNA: TGTGCCACCACCAAAGTGGGACTGATCCTAACCGAACCTGGCTCACCCCTCCACTTT.

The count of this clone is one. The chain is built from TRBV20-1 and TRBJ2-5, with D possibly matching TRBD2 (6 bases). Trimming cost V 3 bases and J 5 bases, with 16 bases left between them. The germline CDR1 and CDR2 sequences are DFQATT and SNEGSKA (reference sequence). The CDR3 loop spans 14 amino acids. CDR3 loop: CSASPAHRGETQYF. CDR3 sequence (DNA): TGCAGTGCTAGTCCGGCCCACCGGGGGGAGACCCAGTACTTC.

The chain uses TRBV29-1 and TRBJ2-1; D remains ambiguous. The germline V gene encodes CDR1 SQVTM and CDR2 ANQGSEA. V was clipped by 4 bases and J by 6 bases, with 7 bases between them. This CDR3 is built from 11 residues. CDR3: CSVALVNEQFF. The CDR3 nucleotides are TGCAGCGTTGCGTTAGTCAATGAGCAGTTCTTC.

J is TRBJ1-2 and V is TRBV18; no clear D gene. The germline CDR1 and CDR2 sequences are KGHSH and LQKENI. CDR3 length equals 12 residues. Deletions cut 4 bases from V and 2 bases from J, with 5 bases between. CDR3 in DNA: TGTGCCAGCTCACGGGAGAACTATGGCTACACCTTC. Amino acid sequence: CASSRENYGYTF.

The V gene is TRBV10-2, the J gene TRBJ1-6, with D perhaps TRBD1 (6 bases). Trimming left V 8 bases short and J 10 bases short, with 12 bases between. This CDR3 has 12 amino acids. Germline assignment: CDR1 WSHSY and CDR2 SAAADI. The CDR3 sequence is CASGTGLSPLHF. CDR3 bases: TGCGCCAGCGGCACAGGGCTATCACCCCTCCACTTT.

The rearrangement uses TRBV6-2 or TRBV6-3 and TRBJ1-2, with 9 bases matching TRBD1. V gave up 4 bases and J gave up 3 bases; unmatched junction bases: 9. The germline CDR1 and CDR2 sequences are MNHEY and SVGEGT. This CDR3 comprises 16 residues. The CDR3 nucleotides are TGTGCCAGCAGTTCCCAGACCCGACAGGGGGACTATGGCTACACCTTC. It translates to CASSSQTRQGDYGYTF.

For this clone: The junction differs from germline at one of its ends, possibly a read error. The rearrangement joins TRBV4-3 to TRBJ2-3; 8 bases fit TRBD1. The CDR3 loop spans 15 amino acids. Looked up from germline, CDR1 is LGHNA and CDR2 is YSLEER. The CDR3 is CASSEDRGRTDTQYF. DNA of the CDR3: TGCGCCAGCAGCGAAGACAGGGGCCGCACAGATACGCAGTATTTT.

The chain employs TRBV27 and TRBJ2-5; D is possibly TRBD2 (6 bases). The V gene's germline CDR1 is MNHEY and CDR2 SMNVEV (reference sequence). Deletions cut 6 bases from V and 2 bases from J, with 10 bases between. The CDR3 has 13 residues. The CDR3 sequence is CASRLAPQETQYF. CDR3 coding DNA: TGTGCCAGCAGGCTAGCGCCGCAAGAGACCCAGTACTTC.

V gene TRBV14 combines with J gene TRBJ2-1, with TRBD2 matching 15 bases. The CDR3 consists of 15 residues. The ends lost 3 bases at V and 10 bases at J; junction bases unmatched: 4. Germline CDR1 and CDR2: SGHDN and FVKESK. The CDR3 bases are TGTGCCAGCAGCCAGGGACTAGCGGGAGGAGGCGAGCAGTTCTTC. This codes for CASSQGLAGGGEQFF.

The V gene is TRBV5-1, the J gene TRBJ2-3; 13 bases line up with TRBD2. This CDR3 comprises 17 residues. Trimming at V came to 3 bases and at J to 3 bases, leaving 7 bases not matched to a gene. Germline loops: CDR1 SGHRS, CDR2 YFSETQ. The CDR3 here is CASSSARTSGSTDTQYF. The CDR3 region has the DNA TGCGCCAGCAGCTCCGCAAGGACTAGCGGGAGTACAGATACGCAGTATTTT.

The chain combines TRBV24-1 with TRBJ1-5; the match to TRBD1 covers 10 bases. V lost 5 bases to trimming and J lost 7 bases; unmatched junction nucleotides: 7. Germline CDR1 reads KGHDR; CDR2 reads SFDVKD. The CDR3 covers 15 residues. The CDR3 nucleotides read TGTGCCACCAGTGCATCCGGACAGGGGGAACAGCCCCAGCATTTT. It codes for CATSASGQGEQPQHF.

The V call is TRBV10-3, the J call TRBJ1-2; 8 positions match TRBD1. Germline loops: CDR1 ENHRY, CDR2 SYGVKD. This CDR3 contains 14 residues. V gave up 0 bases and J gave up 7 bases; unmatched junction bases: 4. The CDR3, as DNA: TGTGCCATCAGTGAGTCCGGACAGGGTGGTGGCTACACCTTC. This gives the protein CAISESGQGGGYTF.

CDR3 residues: CASSLRTGSATNEKLFF. The CDR3 DNA follows: TGTGCCAGTAGTCTACGAACAGGGTCCGCAACTAATGAAAAACTGTTTTTT. The V and J genes are TRBV19 and TRBJ1-4, with a tentative D call TRBD1 (6 bases). V was trimmed by 5 bases and J by 0 bases, leaving 16 bases between them. The CDR3 has 17 amino acids. Per the germline V gene, CDR1 is LNHDA and CDR2 is SQIVND (reference sequence).

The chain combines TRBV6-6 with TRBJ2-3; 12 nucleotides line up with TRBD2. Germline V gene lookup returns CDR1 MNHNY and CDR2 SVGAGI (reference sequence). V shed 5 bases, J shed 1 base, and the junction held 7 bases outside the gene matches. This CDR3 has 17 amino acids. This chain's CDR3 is CASSPQPSGRGTDTQYF. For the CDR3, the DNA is TGTGCCAGCAGTCCCCAGCCTAGCGGGAGGGGCACAGATACGCAGTATTTT.

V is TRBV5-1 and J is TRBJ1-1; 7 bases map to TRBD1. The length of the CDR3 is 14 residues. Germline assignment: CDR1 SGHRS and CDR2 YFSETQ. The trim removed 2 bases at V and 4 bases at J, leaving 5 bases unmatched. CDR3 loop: CASSFSGGSTEAFF. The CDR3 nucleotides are TGCGCCAGCAGCTTTTCAGGGGGGAGCACTGAAGCTTTCTTT.

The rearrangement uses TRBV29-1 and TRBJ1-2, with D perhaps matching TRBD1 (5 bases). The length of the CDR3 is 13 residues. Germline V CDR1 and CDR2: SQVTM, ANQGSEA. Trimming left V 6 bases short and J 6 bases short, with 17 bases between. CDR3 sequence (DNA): TGCAGCGTGGATGGGGGGGAGGCCGATGGCTACACCTTC. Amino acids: CSVDGGEADGYTF.

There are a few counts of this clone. The CDR3 reads CASNPGGSTGANVLTF. The CDR3 coding sequence is TGTGCCAGCAACCCGGGGGGTTCAACTGGGGCCAACGTCCTGACTTTC. This rearrangement joins TRBV6-2 or TRBV6-3 to TRBJ2-6; 7 nucleotides match TRBD2. J was trimmed by 2 bases and V by 7 bases; bases with no gene match: 8. The CDR3 covers 16 residues. Germline CDR1 is MNHEY and CDR2 is SVGEGT.

CDR3 sequence: CASSHYGGGGETQYF. CDR3 DNA sequence: TGTGCCAGCAGCCACTATGGAGGGGGCGGGGAGACCCAGTACTTC. The V call is TRBV11-2, the J call TRBJ2-5; TRBD1 might be the D (7 bases). Per the germline V gene, CDR1 is SGHAT and CDR2 is FQNNGV. This CDR3 has 15 amino acids. V lost 5 bases to trimming and J lost 5 bases, with 18 bases between them.